These 30 T cell receptor beta chains share one sample of origin, sequenced in a study of beta chain features in type 1 diabetes. TCRB transcripts that were expressed got sequenced, as all of the isolated RNA had been reverse transcribed. Produced via immunoSEQ multiplex PCR; TCRdb's table is partial and in-frame only. Altogether about 260,000 clones are present, about 71% being singletons, with the ten largest covering 0.053%. Material for sequencing was naive CD4+ T cells from blood. The receptor set was obtained from a man aged 25 to 40 in good health.

This clone was observed a single time. This chain's CDR3 is CSARTGTANTGELFF. The CDR3 DNA reads TGCAGCGCCCGAACAGGGACTGCGAACACCGGGGAGCTGTTTTTT. This rearrangement joins TRBV29-1 to TRBJ2-2, with D perhaps given as TRBD1 or TRBD2 (6 bases each). Germline V lookup: CDR1 SQVTM, CDR2 ANQGSEA. V was trimmed by 7 bases and J by 0 bases, leaving 15 bases between them. The CDR3 runs to 15 residues.

This clone was found a few times. The gene calls are TRBV5-1 and TRBJ2-7; no clear D gene. CDR1 SGHRS and CDR2 YFSETQ come from the germline V gene. The V end was cut by 0 bases, the J end by 3 bases, with 13 bases between. The CDR3 runs 15 residues. CDR3 amino acids: CASSLVSGLGYEQYF. In DNA, the CDR3 is TGCGCCAGCAGCTTGGTCTCCGGGCTCGGCTACGAGCAGTACTTC.

Only a few counts were recorded for this clone. The chain links TRBV29-1 to TRBJ2-5; the D is unclear. The CDR3 sequence is 13 residues long. Trimming removed 4 bases from V and 1 base from J, with 10 bases in between. Germline V gives CDR1 SQVTM, CDR2 ANQGSEA. The CDR3 protein is CSVAPQFQETQYF. The CDR3 DNA reads as TGCAGCGTTGCCCCACAGTTCCAAGAGACCCAGTACTTC.

The chain employs TRBV30 and TRBJ1-1; D is perhaps TRBD1 (6 bases). The CDR3 is 14 residues long. Germline loops: CDR1 GTSNPN, CDR2 SVGIG (reference sequence). V was clipped by 6 bases and J by 2 bases, with 16 bases between them. The CDR3 region has the DNA TGTGCCTGTCACCTAGGGACACAAAACACTGAAGCTTTCTTT. Translating it yields CACHLGTQNTEAFF.

V is TRBV2 and J is TRBJ2-5, with unresolved D. V was clipped by 3 bases and J by 4 bases, with 6 bases between them. In germline, CDR1 is SNHLY, CDR2 FYNNEI. This CDR3 is 12 amino acids long. The DNA for the CDR3 is TGTGCCAGCAGTGACGAGGCAGAGACCCAGTACTTC. Its protein product is CASSDEAETQYF.

This clone was picked up a small number of times. The rearrangement links TRBV13 to TRBJ2-4; the D gene is possibly TRBD1 (6 bases). CDR3 size: 14 residues. CDR1 and CDR2 (germline): PRHDT, FYEKMQ (reference sequence). Trimming stripped 4 bases from V and 6 bases from J, with 13 bases between. DNA of the CDR3: TGTGCCAGCAGCTCAGAGGGGGTAACAAACATTCAGTACTTC. It translates to CASSSEGVTNIQYF.

Only a few counts were recorded for this clone. The chain couples TRBV20-1 to TRBJ2-4; D gene uncertain. V lost 3 bases and J lost 13, with 13 bases in between. Germline values: CDR1 DFQATT, CDR2 SNEGSKA (reference sequence). This CDR3 comprises 11 residues. CDR3 nucleotide sequence: TGCAGTGCTAGCCCCGATAGGCCACAGTACTTC. This encodes CSASPDRPQYF.

This chain links TRBV29-1 with TRBJ1-1; 7 nucleotides align to TRBD1. The germline V gene has CDR1 SQVTM and CDR2 ANQGSEA. With V trimmed by 3 bases and J by 4 bases, 5 bases remained unmatched. This CDR3 comprises 13 residues. CDR3 region: CSVDEAGGTEAFF. The CDR3 DNA reads TGCAGCGTTGACGAGGCAGGGGGCACTGAAGCTTTCTTT.

The chain links TRBV2 to TRBJ2-3; D is uncertain. Per the germline V gene, CDR1 is SNHLY and CDR2 is FYNNEI. The CDR3 consists of 15 residues. Between the trimmed V and J ends, which lost 2 bases and 1 base, there was a span of 10 bases. This CDR3 is CASSELVVGTDTQYF. CDR3 bases: TGTGCCAGCAGTGAATTAGTGGTTGGCACAGATACGCAGTATTTT.

V usage is TRBV10-3 and J usage is TRBJ2-7; TRBD1 aligns across 7 bases. Germline assignment: CDR1 ENHRY and CDR2 SYGVKD. The J segment lost 0 bases and the V segment lost 10 bases, leaving 12 bases of the junction unmatched. The CDR3 consists of 15 residues. The CDR3 DNA sequence: TGTGCCACCAAAAAGACAGGGCTCTTCTCCTACGAGCAGTACTTC. It specifies CATKKTGLFSYEQYF.

Concerning this clone itself: The sample contains more than one DNA sequence encoding this CDR3. The chain combines TRBV18 with TRBJ2-3; no firm D call. Germline V gene sequence: CDR1 KGHSH, CDR2 LQKENI. Trimming removed 2 bases from V and 0 bases from J, with 0 bases in between. The CDR3 consists of 12 residues. CDR3 protein: CASSPSTDTQYF. The CDR3 DNA reads TGTGCCAGCTCACCAAGCACAGATACGCAGTATTTT.

The rearrangement links TRBV28 to TRBJ2-7; TRBD2 aligns across 8 bases. Losses at the gene ends were 2 bases for V and 0 bases for J; bases not matched to a gene: 6. The CDR3 runs 16 residues. The germline CDR1 and CDR2 sequences are MDHEN and SYDVKM. The DNA for the CDR3 is TGTGCCAGCAGTTTAATGTTCCTAGCGGGCTCCTACGAGCAGTACTTC. Translating it yields CASSLMFLAGSYEQYF.

V is TRBV2 and J is TRBJ2-5; D is undetermined. The CDR3 covers 11 residues. V was cut by 4 bases and J by 1 base, with 1 base left in between. The V gene's germline CDR1 is SNHLY and CDR2 FYNNEI. In DNA form, the CDR3 reads TGTGCCAGCAGTGGCCAAGAGACCCAGTACTTC. It yields the protein CASSGQETQYF.

CDR3 DNA: TGTGCCAGCAATTACCGGGACAGGGTTGACAATGAGCAGTTCTTC. It specifies CASNYRDRVDNEQFF. The genes are TRBV25-1 and TRBJ2-1, with 9 bases lining up with TRBD1. Germline values: CDR1 MGHDK, CDR2 SYGVNS. The CDR3 totals 15 residues. With 7 bases clipped from V and 5 bases from J, the junction kept 9 bases outside the gene matches.

The sample holds a few counts of this clone. This sequence joins TRBV29-1 and TRBJ1-2, with no clear D. Germline V gene lookup returns CDR1 SQVTM and CDR2 ANQGSEA. Trimming left V 4 bases short and J 4 bases short, with 7 bases between. This CDR3 spans 11 amino acids. The DNA of the CDR3 is TGCAGCGTTGGTCAGAGCTATGGCTACACCTTC. This encodes CSVGQSYGYTF.

The gene calls are TRBV30 and TRBJ2-7; TRBD1 might be the D (6 bases). The V and J ends lost 5 bases and 4 bases respectively, with 12 bases between them. CDR1 and CDR2 (germline): GTSNPN, SVGIG (reference sequence). The CDR3 consists of 12 residues. CDR3 sequence reads: CAWDRRAYEQYF. For the CDR3, the DNA is TGTGCCTGGGACAGGCGTGCTTACGAGCAGTACTTC.

This chain uses TRBV5-6 with TRBJ2-5; 7 positions agree with TRBD1. Germline V gene data show CDR1 as SGHDT and CDR2 as YYEEEE. This CDR3 region has 14 residues. After removal of 4 bases from V and 4 bases from J, the junction contained 7 bases not matched to a gene. The CDR3 sequence is CASSKGQSGETQYF. The CDR3 DNA reads TGTGCCAGCAGCAAGGGACAGAGCGGAGAGACCCAGTACTTC. Full variable domain (missing parts from reference TRBV5-6 and TRBJ2-5): DAGVTQSPTHLIKTRGQQVTLRCSPKSGHDTVSWYQQALGQGPQFIFQYYEEEERQRGNFPDRFSGHQFPNYSSELNVNALLLGDSALYLCASSKGQSGETQYFGPGTRLLVL.

This clone was counted only a few times. The chain joins TRBV5-1 to TRBJ1-5; D perhaps matches TRBD1 (5 bases). Germline assignment: CDR1 SGHRS and CDR2 YFSETQ. Deletions cut 3 bases from V and 8 bases from J, with 12 bases between. This CDR3 comprises 13 residues. The CDR3: CASSSSWGEPQHF. The CDR3, as DNA: TGCGCCAGCAGCTCCTCCTGGGGGGAGCCCCAGCATTTT.

J is TRBJ1-5 and V is TRBV7-9; 9 bases are shared with TRBD1. Trimming removed 4 bases from V and 7 bases from J; junction bases left unmatched: 5. The CDR3 contains 14 residues. The V gene's germline CDR1 is SEHNR and CDR2 FQNEAQ (reference sequence). This chain's CDR3 is CASSYGQGWQPQHF. Written as DNA, the CDR3 is TGTGCCAGCAGCTACGGACAGGGGTGGCAGCCCCAGCATTTT.

The chain carries TRBV20-1 and TRBJ2-1; 14 nucleotides match TRBD2. The V gene's germline CDR1 is DFQATT and CDR2 SNEGSKA (reference sequence). Trimming took 5 bases from V and 16 from J; bases not matched to a gene: 4. This CDR3 is 11 amino acids long. CDR3 region: CSAEGLAGGFF. The CDR3 coding sequence is TGCAGTGCTGAAGGACTAGCGGGAGGTTTCTTC.

This chain uses TRBV30 with TRBJ2-3; no reliable D call. In germline, CDR1 is GTSNPN, CDR2 SVGIG (reference sequence). The CDR3 has 13 amino acids. V was cut by 0 bases and J by 1 base, with 5 bases left in between. CDR3 DNA: TGTGCCTGGAGTGTAGGACGCACAGATACGCAGTATTTT. It translates to CAWSVGRTDTQYF. Full variable domain (missing parts from reference TRBV30 and TRBJ2-3): SQTIHQWPATLVQPVGSPLSLECTVEGTSNPNLYWYRQAAGRGLQLLFYSVGIGQISSEVPQNLSASRPQDRQFILSSKKLLLSDSGFYLCAWSVGRTDTQYFGPGTRLTVL.

The chain combines TRBV2 with TRBJ1-1; D remains ambiguous. Germline CDR1 and CDR2: SNHLY and FYNNEI. Trimming cost V 6 bases and J 8 bases, with 7 bases left between them. This CDR3 spans 10 amino acids. The CDR3 spells CASSALEAFF. The CDR3 nucleotides are TGTGCCAGCAGCGCACTAGAAGCTTTCTTT.

The chain has TRBV7-2 and TRBJ2-5; TRBD2 matches at 11 bases. CDR1 and CDR2 from the germline V gene are SGHTA and FQGNSA. The CDR3 sequence is 15 residues long. Trimming removed 4 bases from V and 2 bases from J; junction bases left unmatched: 3. The CDR3 here is CASSWLAGGQETQYF. For the CDR3, the DNA is TGTGCCAGCAGCTGGCTAGCGGGGGGTCAAGAGACCCAGTACTTC.

The V call is TRBV25-1, the J call TRBJ2-7, with D perhaps matching TRBD1 (5 bases). Per germline, CDR1 MGHDK and CDR2 SYGVNS. Deletions cut 1 base from V and 0 bases from J, with 7 bases between. This CDR3 is built from 14 residues. CDR3 nucleotide sequence: TGTGCCAGCAGTGAATCTACAGGCTCCTACGAGCAGTACTTC. It yields the protein CASSESTGSYEQYF.

The rearrangement joins TRBV5-1 to TRBJ2-7; 8 bases match TRBD2. This CDR3 has 14 residues. The junction had 13 bases not matched to a gene; V was cut back by 7 bases and J by 7 bases. Germline V gene sequence: CDR1 SGHRS, CDR2 YFSETQ. CDR3 DNA sequence: TGCGCCAGCGGAAGCGGGGGATTACGAGGGGAGCAGTACTTC. Residues: CASGSGGLRGEQYF.

This clone was observed a few times. The sample contains more than one DNA sequence encoding this CDR3. The chain is built from TRBV30 and TRBJ2-7, with TRBD1 identical over 7 bases. Germline V CDR1 and CDR2: GTSNPN, SVGIG (reference sequence). V trimming: 1 base; J trimming: 0 bases; junction bases outside the gene matches: 0. CDR3 length equals 13 residues. The CDR3 bases are TGTGCCTGGAGTGGGACAGGCTCCTACGAGCAGTACTTC. This codes for CAWSGTGSYEQYF.

The chain combines TRBV15 with TRBJ1-2; D gene uncertain. Germline values: CDR1 LNHNV, CDR2 YYDKDF (reference sequence). The CDR3 sequence is 15 residues long. The ends were cut back, 0 bases at V and 4 bases at J, with 12 bases in the middle. The CDR3 loop is CATSRDPGQGYGYTF. CDR3 bases: TGTGCCACCAGCAGAGATCCAGGCCAAGGCTATGGCTACACCTTC.

The chain has TRBV28 and TRBJ2-3; D gene ambiguous. The CDR3 length is 18 residues. CDR1 is MDHEN, CDR2 SYDVKM, per germline. Trimming removed 7 bases from V and 2 bases from J, with 25 bases in between. The CDR3 is CASTLSFIRRRDTDTQYF. CDR3 DNA sequence: TGTGCCAGCACTCTCAGCTTTATTAGAAGAAGAGACACAGATACGCAGTATTTT.

A few counts support this clone. The V gene is TRBV11-2, the J gene TRBJ2-1, with D possibly being TRBD1 or TRBD2 (5 bases each). The CDR3 contains 14 residues. Trimming shortened V by 5 bases and J by 6 bases, and 14 bases separated the two germline ends. From germline, CDR1 is SGHAT and CDR2 FQNNGV. The CDR3 nucleotides read TGTGCCAGCAGCCAGGACTCAAGGGGCAATGAGCAGTTCTTC. This encodes CASSQDSRGNEQFF.

V gene TRBV7-9 combines with J gene TRBJ2-2; D might be TRBD1 (6 bases). The CDR3 covers 13 residues. Trimming took 6 bases from V and 5 from J, leaving 10 bases between them. The V gene's germline CDR1 is SEHNR and CDR2 FQNEAQ (reference sequence). In DNA, the CDR3 is TGTGCCAGCAGATCTACAGGGACCGGGGAGCTGTTTTTT. Amino acids: CASRSTGTGELFF.